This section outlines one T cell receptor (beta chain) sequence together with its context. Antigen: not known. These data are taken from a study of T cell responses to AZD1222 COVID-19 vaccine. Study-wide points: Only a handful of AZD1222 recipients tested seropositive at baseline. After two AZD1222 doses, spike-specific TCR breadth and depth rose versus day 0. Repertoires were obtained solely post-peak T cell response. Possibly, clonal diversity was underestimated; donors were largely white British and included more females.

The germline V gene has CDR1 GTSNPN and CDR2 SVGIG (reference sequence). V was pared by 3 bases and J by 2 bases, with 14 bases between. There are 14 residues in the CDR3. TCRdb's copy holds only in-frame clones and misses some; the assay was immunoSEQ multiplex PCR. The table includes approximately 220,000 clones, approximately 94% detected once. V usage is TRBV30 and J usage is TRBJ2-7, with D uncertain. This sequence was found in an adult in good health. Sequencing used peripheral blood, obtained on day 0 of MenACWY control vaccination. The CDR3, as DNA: TGTGCCTGGAGCCGGTACCTCGCTACCTACGAGCAGTACTTC. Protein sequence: CAWSRYLATYEQYF.